The 32 T cell receptor beta chains in this list originate from one sample, sequenced in a study of blood T cell repertoires in COVID-19. Sequencing used immunoSEQ multiplex PCR; TCRdb keeps in-frame clones, though not all of them. Of approximately 280,000 clones listed, approximately 85% are singletons. The sample taken for sequencing was peripheral blood. The receptors originated from an older woman with acute or convalescent COVID-19.

This clone came up once. This chain connects TRBV6-5 to TRBJ1-2, with D perhaps matching TRBD1 (5 bases). CDR1 and CDR2 from the germline V gene are MNHEY and SVGAGI. Between the trimmed V and J ends, which lost 5 bases and 7 bases, there was a span of 14 bases. The CDR3 runs to 13 residues. The CDR3 spells CASSPDSFRGYTF. The DNA of the CDR3 is TGTGCCAGCAGTCCCGACAGTTTCCGTGGCTACACCTTC.

This chain links TRBV5-6 with TRBJ1-2, with D maybe TRBD1 (5 bases). The V gene lost 0 bases and the J gene lost 4 bases, with 10 bases spanning the gap. Germline assignment: CDR1 SGHDT and CDR2 YYEEEE. This CDR3 region has 14 residues. CDR3 region: CASSLGQPLYGYTF. As DNA, the CDR3 is TGTGCCAGCAGCTTGGGACAGCCGCTCTATGGCTACACCTTC.

This clone has just one count. The chain is built from TRBV4-2 and TRBJ1-2; no clear D. In germline, CDR1 is LGHNA, CDR2 YNFKEQ. This CDR3 is 15 amino acids long. V dropped 4 bases and J dropped 8 bases, with 20 bases sitting between them. As DNA, the CDR3 is TGTGCCAGCAGCCCTTTTGCAGAGGGCCTATCGGGCTACACCTTC. This translates into CASSPFAEGLSGYTF.

The chain joins TRBV29-1 to TRBJ2-1, with D possibly being TRBD2 (7 bases). The CDR3 consists of 11 residues. The V gene lost 6 bases and the J gene lost 7 bases, with 10 bases spanning the gap. The germline V gene encodes CDR1 SQVTM and CDR2 ANQGSEA. The CDR3 spells CSVGGANEQFF. The CDR3 region has the DNA TGCAGCGTGGGGGGGGCGAATGAGCAGTTCTTC.

The chain employs TRBV12-3 or TRBV12-4 and TRBJ1-1; D is perhaps TRBD1 (6 bases). The V gene lost 3 bases and the J gene lost 8 bases, with 13 bases spanning the gap. The CDR3 is 13 residues long. As DNA, the CDR3 is TGTGCCAGCAGTTTTAGGACGGGGACAGAAGCTTTCTTT. Its translation: CASSFRTGTEAFF.

This chain uses TRBV9 with TRBJ2-1; D uncertain. The CDR3 extends over 15 amino acids. Trimming stripped 1 base from V and 8 bases from J, with 16 bases between. Germline V CDR1 and CDR2: SGDLS, YYNGEE. The CDR3 DNA is TGTGCCAGCAGCGTATATCCCAACGTCGGGTATGAGCAGTTCTTC. It is translated as CASSVYPNVGYEQFF.

This chain connects TRBV3-1 (or the pseudogene TRBV3-2) to TRBJ2-5, with a possible D match to TRBD2 (6 bases). V was clipped by 1 base and J by 0 bases, with 9 bases between them. CDR1 and CDR2 from the germline V gene are LGHDT and YNNKEL (reference sequence). There are 15 residues in the CDR3. CDR3 loop: CASSQVRGNQETQYF. The CDR3 DNA is TGTGCCAGCAGCCAAGTCCGGGGGAACCAAGAGACCCAGTACTTC.

On this clone: A read error may account for a junction end that differs from germline. This chain connects TRBV7-7 to TRBJ2-4; 7 nucleotides line up with TRBD1. Germline V gene sequence: CDR1 SSHAT, CDR2 FNYEAQ (reference sequence). The CDR3 contains 15 residues. The CDR3, as DNA: TGTGCTAGCAGCCCGACGGGGACAGACAAAAACATTCAGTACTTC. Protein sequence: CASSPTGTDKNIQYF.

V usage is TRBV14 and J usage is TRBJ2-1; perhaps TRBD1 as D (5 bases). Trimming removed 5 bases at V and 0 bases at J, with 11 bases between. Germline V gene data show CDR1 as SGHDN and CDR2 as FVKESK. The CDR3 contains 15 residues. The CDR3 loop is CASSRGRGSYNEQFF. The CDR3 DNA reads as TGTGCCAGCAGCAGGGGAAGGGGCTCCTACAATGAGCAGTTCTTC.

The chain carries TRBV10-3 and TRBJ2-3; perhaps TRBD2 as D (5 bases). The CDR3 spans 14 residues. The germline CDR1 and CDR2 sequences are ENHRY and SYGVKD. Trimming took off 2 bases at V and 2 bases at J, with 8 bases between the two ends. The CDR3 coding sequence is TGTGCCATCAGTGAGCCGGGGTTCACAGATACGCAGTATTTT. This translates into CAISEPGFTDTQYF.

This chain links TRBV5-4 with TRBJ2-5; 11 nucleotides align to TRBD2. Trimming took 3 bases from V and 2 from J; bases not matched to a gene: 3. The CDR3 sequence is 15 residues long. CDR1 and CDR2 from the germline V gene are SGHNT and YYREEE (reference sequence). Here the CDR3 reads CASSSSGGTQETQYF. CDR3 nucleotide sequence: TGTGCCAGCAGCTCTAGCGGGGGGACTCAAGAGACCCAGTACTTC. Looking up the rest from reference TRBV5-4 and TRBJ2-5 gives the full variable domain: ETGVTQSPTHLIKTRGQQVTLRCSSQSGHNTVSWYQQALGQGPQFIFQYYREEENGRGNFPPRFSGLQFPNYSSELNVNALELDDSALYLCASSSSGGTQETQYFGPGTRLLVL.

The chain has TRBV6-6 and TRBJ2-7; possibly TRBD1 for D (5 bases). Trimming removed 6 bases from V and 6 bases from J, with 18 bases in between. CDR1 MNHNY and CDR2 SVGAGI come from the germline V gene (reference sequence). There are 14 residues in the CDR3. In nucleotides, the CDR3 is TGTGCCAGCAGACCCCCGACAGCAGTTGGCGAGCAGTACTTC. This gives the protein CASRPPTAVGEQYF.

The rearrangement uses TRBV21-1 and TRBJ2-7; the table assigns TRBD1, which was not confirmed against the DNA. TRBV21-1 is a known pseudogene. CDR3 length: 11 amino acids. Written as DNA, the CDR3 is TGTGCCACAGACAGGGGCTACGAGCAGTACTTC. Amino acids: CATDRGYEQYF.

The J gene is TRBJ2-1, the V gene TRBV19; 12 bases fit TRBD2. V lost 3 bases and J lost 8; bases outside the gene matches: 5. The CDR3 consists of 15 residues. CDR1 and CDR2 from the germline V gene are LNHDA and SQIVND (reference sequence). The CDR3 DNA follows: TGTGCCAGTAGTATTTCTAGCGGGGGGGCCTATGAGCAGTTCTTC. Its protein product is CASSISSGGAYEQFF.

The CDR3 DNA reads TGTGCCAGCAGCTTGGTATGGGGCGAGGAAGCTTTCTTT. This encodes CASSLVWGEEAFF. V gene TRBV5-8 combines with J gene TRBJ1-1, with a tentative D call TRBD1 (5 bases). This CDR3 is built from 13 residues. Germline CDR1 reads SGHTS; CDR2 reads YDEGEE. Trimming removed 0 bases at V and 8 bases at J, with 11 bases between.

With regard to this clone: In the same sample, other DNA sequences code for this CDR3. The chain recombines TRBV5-1 with TRBJ2-5; weak D call: TRBD2 (5 bases). CDR3 length: 14 amino acids. Trimming took 0 bases from V and 1 from J, leaving 7 bases between them. Per the germline V gene, CDR1 is SGHRS and CDR2 is YFSETQ. The CDR3 loop is CASSLGAAQETQYF. The CDR3 DNA follows: TGCGCCAGCAGCTTGGGAGCGGCCCAAGAGACCCAGTACTTC.

The rearrangement uses TRBV5-1 and TRBJ2-2, with unresolved D. Germline CDR1 reads SGHRS; CDR2 reads YFSETQ. The CDR3 spans 14 residues. Trimming removed 1 base at V and 3 bases at J, with 7 bases between. CDR3 nucleotides: TGCGCCAGCAGCTTGCTAGAGGACACCGGGGAGCTGTTTTTT. Its translation: CASSLLEDTGELFF.

The chain is built from TRBV24-1 and TRBJ2-3, with D possibly TRBD1 on 6 matching bases. CDR1 is KGHDR, CDR2 SFDVKD, per germline. This CDR3 spans 13 amino acids. V lost 5 bases and J 4 bases, leaving 9 bases between the germline ends. The CDR3 loop reads CATSAQGSDTQYF. The CDR3 region has the DNA TGTGCCACCAGTGCTCAGGGGTCAGATACGCAGTATTTT.

This chain joins TRBV15 and TRBJ2-7; TRBD2 is a possible D gene (7 bases). The V end was cut by 0 bases, the J end by 2 bases, with 14 bases between. Germline CDR1 is LNHNV and CDR2 is YYDKDF (reference sequence). The length of the CDR3 is 16 residues. The CDR3: CATSRDRGGPTYEQYF. DNA of the CDR3: TGTGCCACCAGCAGAGATAGGGGGGGGCCCACCTACGAGCAGTACTTC.

This clone occurred many times. This chain links TRBV5-1 with TRBJ2-5; 8 bases align to TRBD1. The CDR3 is 13 amino acids. CDR1 and CDR2 from the germline V gene are SGHRS and YFSETQ. Trimming at V came to 5 bases and at J to 2 bases, leaving 2 bases not matched to a gene. The CDR3 loop is CASSGDRQETQYF. CDR3 in DNA: TGCGCCAGCAGTGGGGACAGGCAAGAGACCCAGTACTTC.

The chain is built from TRBV11-2 and TRBJ2-3; D is unclear. The CDR3 is 15 amino acids. Germline-derived CDR1 and CDR2 are SGHAT and FQNNGV. V was cut by 0 bases and J by 0 bases, with 7 bases left in between. CDR3 protein: CASSLDRSSTDTQYF. The CDR3 coding sequence is TGTGCCAGCAGCTTAGACAGATCCAGCACAGATACGCAGTATTTT.

On this clone itself: Different DNA sequences within this sample yield the same CDR3. V is TRBV30 and J is TRBJ1-5; TRBD1 might be the D (5 bases). The CDR3 is made up of 14 amino acids. Germline V CDR1 and CDR2: GTSNPN, SVGIG (reference sequence). Trimming left V 0 bases short and J 4 bases short, with 10 bases between. The CDR3 DNA reads as TGTGCCTGGAGTGTCGGCGGGGGAAATCAGCCCCAGCATTTT. Protein sequence: CAWSVGGGNQPQHF.

The V call is TRBV25-1, the J call TRBJ2-3, with D perhaps matching TRBD2 (6 bases). The CDR3 has 17 amino acids. The germline V gene encodes CDR1 MGHDK and CDR2 SYGVNS. V was cut by 2 bases and J by 6 bases, with 21 bases left in between. In DNA, the CDR3 is TGTGCCAGCAGTGAAGGGTGGTCAGGGAGGCCGAAGGATACGCAGTATTTT. It translates to CASSEGWSGRPKDTQYF.

The J gene is TRBJ2-3, the V gene TRBV10-1; the D gene is possibly TRBD2 (5 bases). V was cut by 5 bases and J by 2 bases, with 14 bases left in between. There are 15 residues in the CDR3. The germline V gene has CDR1 WNHNN and CDR2 SYGVQD (reference sequence). CDR3 residues: CASSRFRGTTDTQYF. CDR3 coding DNA: TGCGCCAGCAGTAGGTTCCGGGGAACCACAGATACGCAGTATTTT.

The V call is TRBV6-5, the J call TRBJ1-1; D unclear. V was trimmed by 7 bases and J by 2 bases, leaving 17 bases between them. Germline V CDR1 and CDR2: MNHEY, SVGAGI. This CDR3 region has 15 residues. The CDR3 DNA follows: TGTGCCAGCACTCTCACCGGGTCCATAAACACTGAAGCTTTCTTT. It specifies CASTLTGSINTEAFF.

The CDR3 loop reads CASSHGQLNTEAFF. Written as DNA, the CDR3 is TGTGCCAGCTCACATGGACAGCTGAACACTGAAGCTTTCTTT. The V and J genes are TRBV18 and TRBJ1-1, with D possibly matching TRBD1 (6 bases). The V end lost 4 bases, the J end lost 0 bases, and 9 bases lay between the germline ends. This CDR3 has 14 amino acids. Germline-derived CDR1 and CDR2 are KGHSH and LQKENI. Full variable domain (remainder filled in from reference TRBV18 and TRBJ1-1): NAGVMQNPRHLVRRRGQEARLRCSPMKGHSHVYWYRQLPEEGLKFMVYLQKENIIDESGMPKERFSAEFPKEGPSILRIQQVVRGDSAAYFCASSHGQLNTEAFFGQGTRLTVV.

The rearrangement links TRBV4-1 to TRBJ2-1; TRBD1 agrees at 9 bases. CDR3 length equals 17 residues. V lost 4 bases and J lost 5; bases outside the gene matches: 12. In germline, CDR1 is MGHRA, CDR2 YSYEKL. Written as DNA, the CDR3 is TGCGCCAGCAGCCGAAGTGGCCCGGGACAGGGAAACAATGAGCAGTTCTTC. Protein product: CASSRSGPGQGNNEQFF.

The chain is built from TRBV5-1 and TRBJ2-7; the match to TRBD1 covers 10 bases. V dropped 4 bases and J dropped 2; count of bases not matched to a gene: 6. The CDR3 runs 15 residues. CDR1 SGHRS and CDR2 YFSETQ come from the germline V gene. The CDR3 DNA is TGCGCCAGCAGCCCCCTAGGACAGGGGGCCTACGAGCAGTACTTC. Its translation: CASSPLGQGAYEQYF.

The V call is TRBV14, the J call TRBJ1-1, with D perhaps TRBD1 (5 bases). The CDR3 totals 16 residues. V was trimmed by 0 bases and J by 5 bases, leaving 16 bases between them. Germline V lookup: CDR1 SGHDN, CDR2 FVKESK. DNA of the CDR3: TGTGCCAGCAGCCAAGACGATAGGGGTCAAAGGACTGAAGCTTTCTTT. Its translation is CASSQDDRGQRTEAFF.

The CDR3 region is CSAITSTEAFF. The CDR3, as DNA: TGCAGTGCTATCACTTCCACTGAAGCTTTCTTT. The V call is TRBV20-1, the J call TRBJ1-1; D not resolved. The CDR3 is 11 residues long. Trimming shortened V by 4 bases and J by 4 bases, and 7 bases separated the two germline ends. The germline V gene encodes CDR1 DFQATT and CDR2 SNEGSKA (reference sequence).

This clone turned up a few times. The chain links TRBV29-1 to TRBJ1-5, with TRBD1 matching over 7 bases. CDR1 and CDR2 (germline): SQVTM, ANQGSEA. J lost 4 bases, V lost 5 bases, and 5 bases had no gene match. This CDR3 contains 13 residues. CDR3 sequence (DNA): TGCAGCGTTAAGGGGGCGTATAATCAGCCCCAGCATTTT. Residues: CSVKGAYNQPQHF.

The rearrangement uses TRBV14 and TRBJ1-1, with D tentatively TRBD1 (5 bases). Trimming cost V 0 bases and J 7 bases, with 15 bases left between them. The CDR3 covers 15 residues. Germline V gene sequence: CDR1 SGHDN, CDR2 FVKESK. For the CDR3, the DNA is TGTGCCAGCAGCCAAGATGGGAGGGTAAGGGGTGAAGCTTTCTTT. This translates into CASSQDGRVRGEAFF.